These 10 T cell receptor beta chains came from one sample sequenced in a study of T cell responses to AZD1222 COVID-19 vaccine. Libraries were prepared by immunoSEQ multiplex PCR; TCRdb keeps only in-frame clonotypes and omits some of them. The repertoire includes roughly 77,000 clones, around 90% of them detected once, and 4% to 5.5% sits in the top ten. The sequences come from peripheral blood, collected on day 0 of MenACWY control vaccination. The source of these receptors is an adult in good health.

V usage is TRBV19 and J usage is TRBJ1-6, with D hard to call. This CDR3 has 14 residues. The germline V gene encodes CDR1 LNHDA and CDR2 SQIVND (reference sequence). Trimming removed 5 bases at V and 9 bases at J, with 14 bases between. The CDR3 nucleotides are TGTGCCAGTAGTTTGAGGGTTTTAGGTTCACCCCTCCACTTT. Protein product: CASSLRVLGSPLHF.

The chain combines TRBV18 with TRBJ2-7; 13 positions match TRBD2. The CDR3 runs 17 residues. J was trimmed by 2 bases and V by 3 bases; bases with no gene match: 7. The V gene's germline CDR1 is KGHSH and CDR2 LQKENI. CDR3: CASSPPQTSGGTYEQYF. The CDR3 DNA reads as TGTGCCAGCTCACCTCCGCAGACTAGCGGGGGGACCTACGAGCAGTACTTC.

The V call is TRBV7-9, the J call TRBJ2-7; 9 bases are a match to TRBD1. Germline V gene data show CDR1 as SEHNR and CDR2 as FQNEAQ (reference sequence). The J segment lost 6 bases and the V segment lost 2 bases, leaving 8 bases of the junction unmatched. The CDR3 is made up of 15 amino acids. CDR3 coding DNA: TGTGCCAGCAGCTTAATGGGACAGGGATTAAGCGAGCAGTACTTC. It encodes CASSLMGQGLSEQYF.

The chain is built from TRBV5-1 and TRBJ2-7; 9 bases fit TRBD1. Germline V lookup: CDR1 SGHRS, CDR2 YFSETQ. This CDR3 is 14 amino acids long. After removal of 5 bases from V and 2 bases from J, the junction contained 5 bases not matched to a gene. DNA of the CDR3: TGCGCCAGCAGTAGTGGGACAGGGCCCTACGAGCAGTACTTC. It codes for CASSSGTGPYEQYF.

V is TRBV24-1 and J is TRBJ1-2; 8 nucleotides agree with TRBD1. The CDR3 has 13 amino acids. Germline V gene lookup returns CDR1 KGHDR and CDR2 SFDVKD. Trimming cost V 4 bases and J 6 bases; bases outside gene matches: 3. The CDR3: CATSDRRGHGYTF. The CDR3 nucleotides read TGTGCCACCAGTGACCGCAGGGGGCATGGCTACACCTTC.

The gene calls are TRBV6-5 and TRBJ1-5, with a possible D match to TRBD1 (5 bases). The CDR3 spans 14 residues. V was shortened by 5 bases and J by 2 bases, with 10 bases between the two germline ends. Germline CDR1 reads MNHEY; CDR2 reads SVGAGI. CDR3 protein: CASSQGLGNQPQHF. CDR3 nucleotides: TGTGCCAGCAGTCAGGGTCTTGGCAATCAGCCCCAGCATTTT.

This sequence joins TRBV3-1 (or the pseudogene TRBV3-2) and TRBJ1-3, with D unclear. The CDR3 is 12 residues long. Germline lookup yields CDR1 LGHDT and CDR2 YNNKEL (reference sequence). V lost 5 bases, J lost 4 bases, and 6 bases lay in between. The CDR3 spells CASSSGGNTIYF. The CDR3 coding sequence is TGTGCCAGCAGCTCTGGGGGAAACACCATATATTTT.

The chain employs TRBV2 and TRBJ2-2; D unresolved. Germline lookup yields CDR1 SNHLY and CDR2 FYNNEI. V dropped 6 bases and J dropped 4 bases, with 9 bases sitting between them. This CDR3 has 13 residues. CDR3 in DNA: TGTGCCAGCAGACTCGACACCACCGGGGAGCTGTTTTTT. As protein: CASRLDTTGELFF. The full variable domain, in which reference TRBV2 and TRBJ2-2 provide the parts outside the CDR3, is EPEVTQTPSHQVTQMGQEVILRCVPISNHLYFYWYRQILGQKVEFLVSFYNNEISEKSEIFDDQFSVERPDGSNFTLKIRSTKLEDSAMYFCASRLDTTGELFFGEGSRLTVL.

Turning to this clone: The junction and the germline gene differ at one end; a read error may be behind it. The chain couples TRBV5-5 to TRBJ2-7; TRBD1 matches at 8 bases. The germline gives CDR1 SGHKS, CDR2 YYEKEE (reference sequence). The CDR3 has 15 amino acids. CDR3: CASSLSPGGSHEQYF. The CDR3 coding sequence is TGTGCCAGCAGCTTGTCCCCAGGGGGCTCCCACGAGCAGTACTTC.

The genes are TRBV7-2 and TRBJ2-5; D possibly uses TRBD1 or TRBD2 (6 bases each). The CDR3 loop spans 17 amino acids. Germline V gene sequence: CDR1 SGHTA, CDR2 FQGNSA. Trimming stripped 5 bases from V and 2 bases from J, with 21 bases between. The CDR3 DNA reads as TGTGCCAGCAGCCCACGGCTCCCGGGGGCCCTGCAAGAGACCCAGTACTTC. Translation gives CASSPRLPGALQETQYF.